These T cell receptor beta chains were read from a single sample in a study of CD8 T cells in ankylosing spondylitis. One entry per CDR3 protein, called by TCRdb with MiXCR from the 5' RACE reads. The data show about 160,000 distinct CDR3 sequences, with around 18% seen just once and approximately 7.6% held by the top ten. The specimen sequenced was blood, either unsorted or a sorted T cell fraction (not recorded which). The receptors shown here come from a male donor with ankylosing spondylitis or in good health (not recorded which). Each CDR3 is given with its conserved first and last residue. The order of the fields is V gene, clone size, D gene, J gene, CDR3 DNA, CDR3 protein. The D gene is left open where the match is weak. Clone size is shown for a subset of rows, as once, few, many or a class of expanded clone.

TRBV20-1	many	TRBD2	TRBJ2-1	TGCAGTGCCCCCTTTGGACTAGTATCCTACAATGAGCAGTTCTTC	CSAPFGLVSYNEQFF
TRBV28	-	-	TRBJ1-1	TGTGCCAGCAGTTTGGGGGGGGCAAACACTGAAGCTTTCTTT	CASSLGGANTEAFF
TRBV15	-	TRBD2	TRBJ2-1	TGTGCCACCAGCAGGATCCTGGGACTAGCGGGAGGAGAGCAGTTCTTC	CATSRILGLAGGEQFF
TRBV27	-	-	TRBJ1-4	TGTGCCAGCTCCGGCTGGACTAATGAAAAACTGTTTTTT	CASSGWTNEKLFF
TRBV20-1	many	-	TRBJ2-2	TGCAGTGCTAGGGCCACGGGACTGAACACCGGGGAGCTGTTTTTT	CSARATGLNTGELFF
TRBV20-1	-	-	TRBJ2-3	TGCAGTGCTAGTGAGGGGACAGATACGCAGTATTTT	CSASEGTDTQYF
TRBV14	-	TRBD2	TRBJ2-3	TGTGCCAGCAGCCAAGAAGCGGGGGGCACAGATACGCAGTATTTT	CASSQEAGGTDTQYF
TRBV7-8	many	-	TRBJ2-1	TGTGCCAGCAGCTCCCATAATGGAGGCCGGAATTACAATGAGCAGTTCTTC	CASSSHNGGRNYNEQFF
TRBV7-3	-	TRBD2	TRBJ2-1	TGTGCCAGCAGCGAGACTAGCGGGAGTCACAATGAGCAGTTCTTC	CASSETSGSHNEQFF
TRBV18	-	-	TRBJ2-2	TGTGCCAGCTCACCGGTTGCGAGGGGCCCCACCACCGGGGAGCTGTTTTTT	CASSPVARGPTTGELFF
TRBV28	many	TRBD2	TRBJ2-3	TGTGCCAGCAGTTCCCGGGAGGGGTATCCAGATACGCAGTATTTT	CASSSREGYPDTQYF
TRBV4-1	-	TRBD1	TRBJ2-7	TGCGCCAGCAGCCGACCAGGGACAGTCTCCTACGAGCAGTACTTC	CASSRPGTVSYEQYF
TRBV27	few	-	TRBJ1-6	TGTGCCAGCAGTTTAGGGGCGGGGGTATACTCACCCCTCCACTTT	CASSLGAGVYSPLHF
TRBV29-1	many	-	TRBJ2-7	TGCAGCGTTGAAGATATGGGACCCTCCTACGAGCAGTACTTC	CSVEDMGPSYEQYF
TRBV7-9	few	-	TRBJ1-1	TGTGCCAGCAGCTTACGGCAGGGTTGGACTGAAGCTTTCTTT	CASSLRQGWTEAFF
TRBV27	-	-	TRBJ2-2	TGTGCCAGCAGTCCTGCCCTGTTTAACACCGGGGAGCTGTTTTTT	CASSPALFNTGELFF
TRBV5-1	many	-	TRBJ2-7	TGCGCCAGCAGCACTAAGGAGCAGTACTTC	CASSTKEQYF
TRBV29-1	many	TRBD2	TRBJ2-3	TGCAGTCTGAGTTTGGCGGGAGGGCCCGATACGCAGTATTTT	CSLSLAGGPDTQYF
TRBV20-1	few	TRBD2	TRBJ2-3	TGCAGTGCTAGTCGGGGGGATCAGGCAGATACGCAGTATTTT	CSASRGDQADTQYF
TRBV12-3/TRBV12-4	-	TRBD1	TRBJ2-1	TGTGCCAGCGAGAACCGGGACAGGGGTTACAATGAGCAGTTCTTC	CASENRDRGYNEQFF
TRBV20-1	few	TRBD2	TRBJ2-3	TGCAGTGCTCATCCGGTCGGGAGGGCGAGCACAGATACGCAGTATTTT	CSAHPVGRASTDTQYF
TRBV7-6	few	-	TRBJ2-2	TGTGCCAGCAGCTTTATTGCAGGGGATATCGGGGAGCTGTTTTTT	CASSFIAGDIGELFF
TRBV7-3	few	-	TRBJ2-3	TGTGCCAGCAGCCCCGACCGCGCTAGCACAGATACGCAGTATTTT	CASSPDRASTDTQYF
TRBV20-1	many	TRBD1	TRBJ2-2	TGCAGTGCGCGGACAGGGGGAACCACCGGGGAGCTGTTTTTT	CSARTGGTTGELFF
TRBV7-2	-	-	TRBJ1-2	TGTGCCAGCAGCTCAGGGCTCTATGGCTACACCTTC	CASSSGLYGYTF
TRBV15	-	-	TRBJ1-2	TGTGCCACCAGCAGCAGGGATGTAGTCGGCTACACCTTC	CATSSRDVVGYTF
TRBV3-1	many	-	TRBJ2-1	TGTGCCAGCAGCCCCTCCCCGGGGGATGCGAATGAGCAGTTCTTC	CASSPSPGDANEQFF
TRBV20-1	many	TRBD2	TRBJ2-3	TGCAGTGCTACAGATATGACTAGCGGATACACAGATACGCAGTATTTT	CSATDMTSGYTDTQYF
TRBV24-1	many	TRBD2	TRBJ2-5	TGTGCCACCAGTGATTTGGGACTAGCGGGGGAGGAGACCCAGTACTTC	CATSDLGLAGEETQYF
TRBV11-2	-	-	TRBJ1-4	TGTGCCAGCAGCTTAGTGATGGGGGCAGTGGGTGAAAAACTGTTTTTT	CASSLVMGAVGEKLFF
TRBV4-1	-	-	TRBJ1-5	TGCGCCAGCAGCCAAGGGGTGGGGCGAGGACGGAATCAGCCCCAGCATTTT	CASSQGVGRGRNQPQHF
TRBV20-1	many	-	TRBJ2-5	TGCAGTGCTAGTGTGGCAGCTATAGCTCAAGAGACCCAGTACTTC	CSASVAAIAQETQYF
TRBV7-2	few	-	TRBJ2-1	TGTGCCAGCAGCTTAGTCCCTAGTCCCTACAATGAGCAGTTCTTC	CASSLVPSPYNEQFF
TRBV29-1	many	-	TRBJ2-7	TGCAGCGTTGAAATTGGGGTAGAGACCTACGAGCAGTACTTC	CSVEIGVETYEQYF
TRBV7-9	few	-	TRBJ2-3	TGTGCCAGCAGCTTGACGCGGAACACAGATACGCAGTATTTT	CASSLTRNTDTQYF